The rows below give T cell receptor beta chains drawn from one sample of a study of molecular identifiers for immune sequencing clone quantification. TCRdb re-called the PCR reads through MiXCR, storing one row per CDR3 protein. The repertoire includes about 23,000 distinct CDR3 sequences, more than 15% of them detected once, and roughly 1% sits in the top ten. The sample consisted of naive CD8+ T cells from blood, with Jurkat cell RNA spiked in. These receptors came from a human donor in good health. Some libraries in this study had Jurkat cell RNA spiked in. Both conserved end residues are part of each CDR3. The D gene is left open where the match is weak. Expanded clones get a size class; other rows say once, few or many, or leave the size out.

many,NA,TRBJ2-2,TRBV5-6,TGTGCCAGCAGCCTCAGGGCGCCCAGGGACACCGGGGAGCTGTTTTTT,CASSLRAPRDTGELFF
NA,NA,TRBJ2-5,TRBV7-2,TGTGCCAGCAGCTTCCAAGACATCCCAGAGACCCAGTACTTC,CASSFQDIPETQYF
many,NA,TRBJ2-7,TRBV19,TGTGCCAGTAGTACCGCGGGCAACTCCTACGAGCAGTACTTC,CASSTAGNSYEQYF
many,TRBD2,TRBJ2-3,TRBV27,TGTGCCAGCAGTTTAGGCCTAGCGGAAGGCACAGATACGCAGTATTTT,CASSLGLAEGTDTQYF
many,TRBD2,TRBJ2-1,TRBV7-2,TGTGCCAGCAGCTTAGTCGCGGGACTATACAATGAGCAGTTCTTC,CASSLVAGLYNEQFF
many,NA,TRBJ1-1,TRBV5-1,TGCGCCAGCAGCTTGGACAGGACTGAAGCTTTCTTT,CASSLDRTEAFF
few,NA,TRBJ2-1,TRBV12-3/TRBV12-4,TGTGCCAGCAGTTTTGCGACAGCGTCCCACAATGAGCAGTTCTTC,CASSFATASHNEQFF
many,NA,TRBJ2-3,TRBV5-1,TGCGCCAGCCTCGTGGGGCTCCGAGGCACAGATACGCAGTATTTT,CASLVGLRGTDTQYF
many,NA,TRBJ1-4,TRBV13,TGTGCCAGCAGCTTAAGAGGGGAGGATGCTAATGAAAAACTGTTTTTT,CASSLRGEDANEKLFF
NA,TRBD1,TRBJ2-7,TRBV27,TGTACCAGCAGTCCGGGACAGTCCTACGAGCAGTACTTC,CTSSPGQSYEQYF
many,NA,TRBJ1-2,TRBV7-9,TGTGCCAGCAGCTTAGCGCTGGGGACAAAAAATGCCCCGCACTATGGCTACACCTTC,CASSLALGTKNAPHYGYTF
many,TRBD2,TRBJ2-5,TRBV7-6,TGTGCCAGCAGCCCCACCGGCGAGCGGGGAGAGTCCCAGTACTTC,CASSPTGERGESQYF
many,TRBD2,TRBJ2-7,TRBV19,TGTGCCAGTAGTGGCCTTGCTGGCGGACTAGCGGGGGCCTACGAGCAGTACTTC,CASSGLAGGLAGAYEQYF
NA,TRBD2,TRBJ2-7,TRBV20-1,TGCAGTGCGCGGCCGGGACTAGCGGGAGTAGTCCTCCTCTACGAGCAGTACTTC,CSARPGLAGVVLLYEQYF
many,TRBD1,TRBJ1-1,TRBV27,TGTGCCAGCAGTTGGGGGACCCCAGGGGGCCTGAACACTGAAGCTTTCTTT,CASSWGTPGGLNTEAFF
medium-sized,NA,TRBJ2-3,TRBV2,TGTGCCGTACCAGGGGAATTCACAGATACGCAGTATTTT,CAVPGEFTDTQYF
many,NA,TRBJ1-2,TRBV20-1,TGCAGTGCTAGAGATCAAACCCACTATGGCTACACCTTC,CSARDQTHYGYTF
many,TRBD1,TRBJ1-4,TRBV6-6,TGTGCCAGCAGTACAGGGGCAACTAATGAAAAACTGTTTTTT,CASSTGATNEKLFF
many,NA,TRBJ1-2,TRBV29-1,TGCAGCGTTGAAGAGGGAGGGATCAACTATGGCTACACCTTC,CSVEEGGINYGYTF
many,TRBD2,TRBJ2-3,TRBV9,TGTGCCACCATTCCTGGGACTAGTGACACAGATACGCAGTATTTT,CATIPGTSDTDTQYF
many,TRBD1,TRBJ2-7,TRBV4-1,TGCGCCAGCAGCCAAGCGGCCGACAGGGGGAGGTCATACGAGCAGTACTTC,CASSQAADRGRSYEQYF
many,TRBD1,TRBJ1-1,TRBV5-1,TGCGCCAGCAGCCCGGGACAGGGATACACTGAAGCTTTCTTT,CASSPGQGYTEAFF